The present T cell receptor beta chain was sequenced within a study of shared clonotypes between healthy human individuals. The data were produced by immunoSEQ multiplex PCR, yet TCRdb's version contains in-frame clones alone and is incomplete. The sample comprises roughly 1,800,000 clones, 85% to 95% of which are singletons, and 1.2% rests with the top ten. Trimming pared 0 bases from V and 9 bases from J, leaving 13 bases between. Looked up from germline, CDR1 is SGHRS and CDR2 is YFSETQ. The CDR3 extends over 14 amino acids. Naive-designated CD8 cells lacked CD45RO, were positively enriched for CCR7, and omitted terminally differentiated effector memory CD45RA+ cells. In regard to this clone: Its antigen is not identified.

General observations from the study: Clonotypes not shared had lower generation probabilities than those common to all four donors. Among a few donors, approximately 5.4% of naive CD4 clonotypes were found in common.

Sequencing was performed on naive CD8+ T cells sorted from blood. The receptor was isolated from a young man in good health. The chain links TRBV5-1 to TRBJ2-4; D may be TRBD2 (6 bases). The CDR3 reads CASSLEVPGSIQYF. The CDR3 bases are TGCGCCAGCAGCTTGGAGGTCCCCGGGAGCATTCAGTACTTC.